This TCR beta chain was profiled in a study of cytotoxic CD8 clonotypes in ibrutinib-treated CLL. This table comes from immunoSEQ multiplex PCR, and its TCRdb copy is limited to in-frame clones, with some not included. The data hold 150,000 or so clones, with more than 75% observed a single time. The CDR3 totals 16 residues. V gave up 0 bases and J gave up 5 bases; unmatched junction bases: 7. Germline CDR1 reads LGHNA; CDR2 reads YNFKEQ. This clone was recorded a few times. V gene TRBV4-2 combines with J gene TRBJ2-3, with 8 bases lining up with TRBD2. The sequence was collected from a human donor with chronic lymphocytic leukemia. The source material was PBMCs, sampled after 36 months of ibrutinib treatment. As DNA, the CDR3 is TGTGCCAGCAGCCAAGAATTGGGACTAGGGGAAGATACGCAGTATTTT. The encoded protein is CASSQELGLGEDTQYF.